The next 18 T cell receptor beta chains were all read from a single sample in a study of blood T cell repertoires in COVID-19 (dated by TCRdb to 2018 to 2020). The library relied on the immunoSEQ multiplex PCR assay. As stored in TCRdb, this immuneACCESS dataset retains in-frame rearrangements with V and J assigned. A fraction of the clones does not appear; measured against another copy, unresolved V genes explain less than half of the discrepancy, and the remainder lacks a known reason. Present in this sample are about 240,000 clones, 86% of which were seen just once. The ten largest clones capture approximately 10% of the sample. The specimen sequenced was peripheral blood. Receptors originate from a woman in her 50s with COVID-19, enrolled during active disease.

The chain has TRBV6-2 or TRBV6-3 and TRBJ1-4, with 7 bases matching TRBD1. Germline V gene sequence: CDR1 MNHEY, CDR2 SVGEGT. There are 16 residues in the CDR3. V lost 2 bases to trimming and J lost 3 bases; unmatched junction nucleotides: 6. In DNA, the CDR3 is TGTGCCAGCAGTTACCCCCGACAGGGACCTAATGAAAAACTGTTTTTT. Protein: CASSYPRQGPNEKLFF.

This chain connects TRBV5-3 to TRBJ1-2, with D unresolved. TRBV5-3 is sorted into the ORF group, with uncertain function. Trimming cost V 1 base and J 1 base, with 11 bases left between them. The CDR3 is 15 amino acids. DNA for the CDR3: TGTGCCAGAAGCTTGAGGGCGGGATATAACTATGGCTACACCTTC. Protein sequence: CARSLRAGYNYGYTF.

There are a few counts of this clone. J is TRBJ2-7 and V is TRBV10-3; TRBD1 agrees at 9 bases. Germline trimming cut 4 bases from V and 1 base from J; bases unmatched to any gene: 5. This CDR3 is 15 amino acids long. Germline-derived CDR1 and CDR2 are ENHRY and SYGVKD. CDR3 bases: TGTGCCATCAGTGTAGGGGACAGGGTGTCCTACGAGCAGTACTTC. Protein: CAISVGDRVSYEQYF.

The chain recombines TRBV7-6 with TRBJ2-2; a weak D match, TRBD1 (6 bases). Trimming cost V 0 bases and J 4 bases, with 15 bases left between them. The germline V gene encodes CDR1 SGHVS and CDR2 FNYEAQ. The CDR3 is 17 amino acids. The CDR3, as DNA: TGTGCCAGCAGCTTAGCGTTGACAGGCAGAATCACCGGGGAGCTGTTTTTT. Translating gives CASSLALTGRITGELFF.

This clone was counted a few times. This rearrangement joins TRBV10-3 to TRBJ1-2; TRBD1 matches 7 bases. CDR3 length equals 14 residues. In germline, CDR1 is ENHRY, CDR2 SYGVKD. V was clipped by 8 bases and J by 4 bases; unmatched bases: 10. The chain's CDR3 is CAIQTGDLGYGYTF. The CDR3 DNA is TGTGCCATCCAAACAGGGGACCTAGGCTATGGCTACACCTTC.

The chain has TRBV30 and TRBJ1-4, with D maybe TRBD1 (6 bases). Germline CDR1 is GTSNPN and CDR2 is SVGIG (reference sequence). Between the trimmed V and J ends, which lost 1 base and 4 bases, there was a span of 13 bases. This CDR3 region has 15 residues. The CDR3 reads CAWSAPGQSNEKLFF. For the CDR3, the DNA is TGTGCCTGGAGTGCGCCCGGACAGAGTAATGAAAAACTGTTTTTT. Based on the CDR3 plus reference TRBV30 and TRBJ1-4, the full variable domain is SQTIHQWPATLVQPVGSPLSLECTVEGTSNPNLYWYRQAAGRGLQLLFYSVGIGQISSEVPQNLSASRPQDRQFILSSKKLLLSDSGFYLCAWSAPGQSNEKLFFGSGTQLSVL.

V is TRBV27 and J is TRBJ2-2; D is unresolved. CDR3 length: 16 residues. V was cut by 5 bases and J by 2 bases, with 15 bases left in between. From germline, CDR1 is MNHEY and CDR2 SMNVEV (reference sequence). CDR3 sequence: CASSPTPTVNTGELFF. The CDR3 DNA is TGTGCCAGCAGTCCCACACCGACTGTTAACACCGGGGAGCTGTTTTTT.

This chain joins TRBV21-1 and TRBJ2-7; TRBD1 reflects the table's D call only, with no check against the DNA. TRBV21-1 is an annotated pseudogene. The CDR3 extends over 16 amino acids. The chain's CDR3 is CASPFIPGLGSYEQYV. The CDR3 DNA is TGTGCCAGCCCTTTTATTCCAGGGTTAGGCTCCTACGAGCAGTACGTC.

The genes are TRBV20-1 and TRBJ2-1, with D perhaps matching TRBD1 (6 bases). The germline gives CDR1 DFQATT, CDR2 SNEGSKA (reference sequence). The CDR3 runs to 15 residues. The V and J ends lost 3 bases and 2 bases respectively, with 14 bases between them. The CDR3 nucleotides are TGCAGTGCTAGTGGGGCAAGGGACACCTACAATGAGCAGTTCTTC. It codes for CSASGARDTYNEQFF.

The genes are TRBV7-9 and TRBJ1-1, with a tentative D call TRBD1 (6 bases). CDR1 is SEHNR and CDR2 is FQNEAQ in the germline V gene (reference sequence). V was trimmed by 2 bases and J by 11 bases, leaving 12 bases between them. The CDR3 length is 12 residues. The DNA of the CDR3 is TGTGCCAGCAGCTTATTTTCAGGGGATGCTTTCTTT. Protein product: CASSLFSGDAFF.

The V gene is TRBV7-2, the J gene TRBJ2-3; the match to TRBD2 covers 7 bases. CDR1 is SGHTA and CDR2 is FQGNSA in the germline V gene. The V and J ends lost 3 bases and 4 bases, in that order; junction bases with no gene match: 7. The CDR3 has 15 amino acids. CDR3 sequence reads: CASSLASGPPDTQYF. The CDR3 coding sequence is TGTGCCAGCAGCTTGGCTAGCGGACCCCCAGATACGCAGTATTTT.

V usage is TRBV3-1 (or the pseudogene TRBV3-2) and J usage is TRBJ2-3; 7 bases align to TRBD2. V was pared by 5 bases and J by 0 bases, with 8 bases of the junction left unmatched. The germline CDR1 and CDR2 sequences are LGHDT and YNNKEL (reference sequence). CDR3 length equals 16 residues. This chain's CDR3 is CASSSRAGSSTDTQYF. CDR3 DNA sequence: TGTGCCAGCAGCTCCCGAGCGGGGTCTAGCACAGATACGCAGTATTTT.

This rearrangement joins TRBV6-1 to TRBJ1-5, with a tentative D call TRBD1 (6 bases). Per the germline V gene, CDR1 is MNHNS and CDR2 is SASEGT. This CDR3 spans 19 amino acids. Deletions cut 2 bases from V and 4 bases from J, with 24 bases between. The CDR3 nucleotides are TGTGCCAGCAGTGAAACAATTTTGCGGCAGGGGCGTCGGAATCAGCCCCAGCATTTT. The encoded protein is CASSETILRQGRRNQPQHF.

The chain has TRBV7-8 and TRBJ1-4; tentatively, D is TRBD1 (5 bases). Trimming cost V 1 base and J 7 bases, with 13 bases left between them. CDR1 and CDR2 from the germline V gene are SGHVS and FQNEAQ. The CDR3 loop spans 15 amino acids. For the CDR3, the DNA is TGTGCCAGCAGCTTAGGTCTGGACGGGGGTGAAAAACTGTTTTTT. It encodes CASSLGLDGGEKLFF. Based on the CDR3 plus reference TRBV7-8 and TRBJ1-4, the full variable domain is GAGVSQSPRYKVAKRGQDVALRCDPISGHVSLFWYQQALGQGPEFLTYFQNEAQLDKSGLPSDRFFAERPEGSVSTLKIQRTQQEDSAVYLCASSLGLDGGEKLFFGSGTQLSVL.

The CDR3 protein is CASRKGRDRTYQETQYF. CDR3 bases: TGCGCCAGCAGAAAGGGGCGCGACAGAACCTACCAAGAGACCCAGTACTTC. This chain joins TRBV10-1 and TRBJ2-5, with D maybe TRBD1 (5 bases). V gave up 6 bases and J gave up 0 bases, with 20 bases separating them. CDR3 size: 17 residues. Germline CDR1 is WNHNN and CDR2 is SYGVQD (reference sequence).

This clone came up once. The chain is built from TRBV11-2 and TRBJ2-5; 14 bases map to TRBD2. CDR3 length equals 15 residues. Germline CDR1 and CDR2: SGHAT and FQNNGV. The junction had 2 bases not matched to a gene; V was cut back by 3 bases and J by 5 bases. Here the CDR3 DNA reads TGTGCCAGCAGCTTGAGACTAGCGGGGGGGGAGACCCAGTACTTC. The encoded protein is CASSLRLAGGETQYF.

The genes are TRBV7-8 and TRBJ2-1, with a possible D match to TRBD1 (6 bases). Trimming cost V 6 bases and J 6 bases, with 18 bases left between them. CDR1 is SGHVS, CDR2 FQNEAQ, per germline. The CDR3 covers 15 residues. In DNA, the CDR3 is TGTGCCAGCAGTTATACCGGGACATATCGCAATGAGCAGTTCTTC. The encoded protein is CASSYTGTYRNEQFF.

The rearrangement links TRBV4-3 to TRBJ2-1, with D tentatively TRBD1 (6 bases). Trimming took off 2 bases at V and 7 bases at J, with 9 bases between the two ends. The CDR3 is 13 amino acids. The germline V gene encodes CDR1 LGHNA and CDR2 YSLEER. The CDR3 coding sequence is TGCGCCAGCAGCCAAACCAGGGGAAATGAGCAGTTCTTC. Encoded protein: CASSQTRGNEQFF.